Listed below are T cell receptor beta chains from one sample, sequenced in a study of shared clonotypes between healthy human individuals. The protocol was immunoSEQ multiplex PCR, while the TCRdb copy is restricted to in-frame clones and leaves out a portion. This table holds about 1 million clones, about 75% found once. Sequences were obtained from memory CD4+ T cells sorted from blood. All receptors come from a young man in good health. Both conserved end residues are part of each CDR3. The D gene is left open where the match is weak. Some rows mark clone size as missing; the rest say once, few, many or name a class of expanded clone.

>-|-|TRBV28|TRBJ1-5
TGTGCCAGCAGTTTCTTGGGTCAGCCCCAGCATTTT
CASSFLGQPQHF
>-|-|TRBV10-3|TRBJ2-7
TGTGCCATCGGGGACCGGGGCGATTACGAGCAGTACTTC
CAIGDRGDYEQYF
>-|TRBD2|TRBV11-3|TRBJ2-5
TGTGCCAGCAGCCTCGGAGGCGGGAGGTCAGAAGAGACCCAGTACTTC
CASSLGGGRSEETQYF
>-|-|TRBV29-1|TRBJ2-7
TGCAGCGTTGGAACAGGGTTCTACGAGCAGTACTTC
CSVGTGFYEQYF
>many|-|TRBV5-6|TRBJ1-6
TGTGCCAGCAGCTTGGGGGACCTAACTTATAATTCACCCCTCCACTTT
CASSLGDLTYNSPLHF
>-|TRBD2|TRBV7-2|TRBJ2-1
TGTGCCAGCAGCGAGACGGGACTAGCCGAGTTCTTC
CASSETGLAEFF
>few|TRBD2|TRBV2|TRBJ2-7
TGTGCCAGCAGGGAGGGACTAGCGGTAACCTACGAGCAGTACTTC
CASREGLAVTYEQYF
>few|-|TRBV10-3|TRBJ1-1
TGTGCCATCATTGTACAGGAGAATGAAGCTTTCTTT
CAIIVQENEAFF
>once|-|TRBV11-2|TRBJ2-2
TGTGCCAGCAGCGGCAGTGGGGGCCGGAACACCGGGGAGCTGTTTTTT
CASSGSGGRNTGELFF
>-|-|TRBV5-4|TRBJ2-5
TGTGCCAGCAGATCGCAGGGAGAAGAGACCCAGTACTTC
CASRSQGEETQYF
>-|TRBD2|TRBV19|TRBJ2-7
TGTGCCAGTAGTCCGGGACTAGTCAGTAACGAGCAGTACTTC
CASSPGLVSNEQYF
>-|TRBD2|TRBV10-1|TRBJ2-1
TGCGCCAGCAGTGAGGTTAGCGGGTCCGAGGAGCAGTTCTTC
CASSEVSGSEEQFF
>-|-|TRBV10-2|TRBJ1-1
TGCGCCAGCAGAGGACGACAGAACACTGAAGCTTTCTTT
CASRGRQNTEAFF
>few|-|TRBV6-1|TRBJ1-5
TGTGCCAGCACCCACGGGCCCGATCAGCCCCAGCATTTT
CASTHGPDQPQHF
>-|-|TRBV7-2|TRBJ2-1
TGTGCCAGCAGCTTAGACCCGGGCCGTTGGGATGAGCAGTTCTTC
CASSLDPGRWDEQFF
>many|-|TRBV10-2|TRBJ2-7
TGCGCCAGCAGTGAAGGGGGCTACGAGCAGTACTTC
CASSEGGYEQYF
>few|TRBD1|TRBV6-1|TRBJ1-2
TGTGCCATCCCGGGACAGTACTATGGCTACACCTTC
CAIPGQYYGYTF
>-|TRBD2|TRBV5-4|TRBJ2-1
TGTGCCAGCAGCCCCGGGACTAGCGGGGTCTATGAGCAGTTCTTC
CASSPGTSGVYEQFF
>-|TRBD1|TRBV11-3|TRBJ2-5
TGTGCCAGCAGCCAGGGACAGGCAATTCAAGAGACCCAGTACTTC
CASSQGQAIQETQYF
>-|-|TRBV9|TRBJ1-3
TGTGCCAGCAGCGCCGTAGGCACAGGGCTTGACACCATATATTTT
CASSAVGTGLDTIYF
>-|-|TRBV6-6|TRBJ2-5
TGTGCCAGCAGTTCAAGACTAGTCTTGATAGAGACCCAGTACTTC
CASSSRLVLIETQYF
>-|-|TRBV28|TRBJ1-5
TGTGCCAGCAGTAGAACAGGGCTAAGAAGTGTATCGGATCAGCCCCAGCATTTT
CASSRTGLRSVSDQPQHF
>few|-|TRBV7-2|TRBJ2-1
TGTGCCAGCAGCTTAGCCTATGAGCAGTTCTTC
CASSLAYEQFF
>-|-|TRBV18|TRBJ1-2
TGTGCCACCAAGCCCGGGACGGGGGCGATGAACACCTTC
CATKPGTGAMNTF
>few|-|TRBV10-2|TRBJ1-5
TGCGCCAGCAGTGAGTCCCATCAGCCCCAGCATTTT
CASSESHQPQHF
>-|-|TRBV30|TRBJ1-4
TGTGCCTGGAGTAGGACGGATGTAATGAAAAAACTGTTTTTT
CAWSRTDVMKKLFF
>-|-|TRBV2|TRBJ2-3
TGTGCCAGCAGCCCAAAGCGTTTAGCAGATACGCAGTATTTT
CASSPKRLADTQYF
>-|-|TRBV30|TRBJ2-5
TGTGCCTGGAGTTTTGGCTTGGCGACGACCCAAGAGACCCAGTACTTC
CAWSFGLATTQETQYF
>-|TRBD2|TRBV28|TRBJ2-3
TGTGCCAGCAGTTTCGGGCGGGGGTACACAGATACGCAGTATTTT
CASSFGRGYTDTQYF
>-|-|TRBV6-1|TRBJ2-3
TGTGCCAGCAGTGAGGCCTCCGGGGGTAGAGTAGAAGATACGCAGTATTTT
CASSEASGGRVEDTQYF
>-|-|TRBV18|TRBJ1-6
TGTGCCAGCTCCCTTTATTGGGGGGGCGATTCACCCCTCCACTTT
CASSLYWGGDSPLHF
>-|-|TRBV7-2|TRBJ2-3
TGTGCCAGCAGCTTAGGGGTTACAAGCACAGATACGCAGTATTTT
CASSLGVTSTDTQYF
>once|-|TRBV6-1|TRBJ1-6
TGTGCCAGCAACTGGGACACTAAGGGGTCACCCCTCCACTTT
CASNWDTKGSPLHF
>-|-|TRBV10-2|TRBJ1-5
TGCGCCAGCAGTGAGCCAACTAGCGGGGCAGGTCAGCCCCAGCATTTT
CASSEPTSGAGQPQHF
>-|-|TRBV6-5|TRBJ2-7
TGTGCCAGCAGTCGGGACGGAAGCTCCTACGAGCAGTACTTC
CASSRDGSSYEQYF
>-|-|TRBV30|TRBJ2-7
TGTGCCTGGAGTGGAGGATACGAGCAGTACTTC
CAWSGGYEQYF
>few|-|TRBV5-1|TRBJ2-2
TGCGCCAGCAGCCTCGGGGGAGCCGGGGAGCTGTTTTTT
CASSLGGAGELFF
>-|TRBD1|TRBV11-2|TRBJ1-2
TGTGCCAGCAGCTTAGGTTTTGGGACAGCCTATGGCTACACCTTC
CASSLGFGTAYGYTF
>-|-|TRBV29-1|TRBJ1-1
TGCAGCGTCGCCAGACAAAGCATGAACACTGAAGCTTTCTTT
CSVARQSMNTEAFF
>-|-|TRBV10-3|TRBJ1-1
TGTGCCATCAGTGTACAGGTTTCCACTGAAGCTTTCTTT
CAISVQVSTEAFF